The 12 T cell receptor beta chains below were found in one sample sequenced in a study of tumor-infiltrating lymphocytes in localized non-small cell lung cancer. Sequenced by immunoSEQ multiplex PCR; TCRdb stores in-frame clones only, minus some. This table has about 12,000 clones, 65% to 75% appearing once. The sequencing input was uninvolved lung tissue not adjacent to the tumor. Receptor source: a human donor with non-small cell lung cancer.

This CDR3 reads CASSYSGQGVYEQYF. The CDR3, as DNA: TGTGCCAGCAGTTACTCGGGACAGGGTGTCTACGAGCAGTACTTC. V gene TRBV6-6 combines with J gene TRBJ2-7, with 9 bases that match TRBD1. V was clipped by 0 bases and J by 3 bases; unmatched bases: 3. From germline, CDR1 is MNHNY and CDR2 SVGAGI (reference sequence). The CDR3 has 15 residues.

J is TRBJ2-6 and V is TRBV7-9, with unresolved D. The CDR3 spans 14 residues. Per the germline V gene, CDR1 is SEHNR and CDR2 is FQNEAQ (reference sequence). The ends were cut back, 2 bases at V and 3 bases at J, with 5 bases in the middle. The CDR3 sequence: CASSLFLGANVLTF. In DNA form, the CDR3 reads TGTGCCAGCAGCTTATTCCTTGGGGCCAACGTCCTGACTTTC.

This chain uses TRBV7-9 with TRBJ2-1; D is unclear. Germline loops: CDR1 SEHNR, CDR2 FQNEAQ (reference sequence). The germline V and J ends were trimmed by 2 bases and 5 bases, with 13 bases remaining between them. CDR3 length: 15 amino acids. The CDR3 sequence is CASSLSGPQDNEQFF. DNA of the CDR3: TGTGCCAGCAGCTTATCCGGGCCTCAGGACAATGAGCAGTTCTTC.

The V gene is TRBV7-2, the J gene TRBJ2-7; 14 positions match TRBD2. Germline V gene sequence: CDR1 SGHTA, CDR2 FQGNSA. V was clipped by 4 bases and J by 0 bases; unmatched bases: 2. The CDR3 has 16 amino acids. The CDR3 spells CASSWTSGGSSYEQYF. The CDR3 region has the DNA TGTGCCAGCAGCTGGACTAGCGGGGGGAGCTCCTACGAGCAGTACTTC.

The CDR3 DNA is TGTGCTAGTGCGGACAGGGGGCATCAGCCCCAGCATTTT. Its translation: CASADRGHQPQHF. The chain joins TRBV12-5 to TRBJ1-5, with 11 bases aligning to TRBD1. V shed 7 bases, J shed 5 bases, and the junction held 1 base outside the gene matches. The CDR3 spans 13 residues. Germline V gene sequence: CDR1 LGHNT, CDR2 FRNRAP.

The V call is TRBV29-1, the J call TRBJ2-7; 9 bases map to TRBD1. CDR3 length: 15 amino acids. Germline V CDR1 and CDR2: SQVTM, ANQGSEA. With V trimmed by 7 bases and J by 3 bases, 13 bases remained unmatched. This chain's CDR3 is CSAILPGQGDYEQYF. CDR3 DNA sequence: TGCAGCGCAATTCTACCGGGACAGGGCGACTACGAGCAGTACTTC.

The chain couples TRBV6-6 to TRBJ1-2, with D possibly TRBD1 on 5 matching bases. The CDR3 is made up of 15 amino acids. The germline V gene encodes CDR1 MNHNY and CDR2 SVGAGI (reference sequence). The V and J ends lost 4 bases and 0 bases respectively, with 12 bases between them. In DNA, the CDR3 is TGTGCCAGCAGTTCTGGGGCCGACACTAACTATGGCTACACCTTC. This translates into CASSSGADTNYGYTF.

This clone was counted between two and nine times. The genes are TRBV7-8 and TRBJ2-7; the match to TRBD2 covers 11 bases. The J segment lost 2 bases and the V segment lost 5 bases, leaving 8 bases of the junction unmatched. The CDR3 covers 16 residues. In germline, CDR1 is SGHVS, CDR2 FQNEAQ. The CDR3 DNA is TGTGCCAGCAGCCCCTACAGACTAGCGGGGCCCTACGAGCAGTACTTC. Amino acid sequence: CASSPYRLAGPYEQYF.

This chain uses TRBV5-1 with TRBJ2-7; tentatively, D is TRBD2 (5 bases). V lost 0 bases and J 2 bases, leaving 27 bases between the germline ends. The CDR3 loop spans 20 amino acids. CDR1 and CDR2 (germline): SGHRS, YFSETQ. This CDR3 reads CASSLGLSLGMAKTAYEQYF. In DNA form, the CDR3 reads TGCGCCAGCAGCTTGGGATTATCGCTCGGGATGGCCAAAACCGCCTACGAGCAGTACTTC.

The chain links TRBV19 to TRBJ2-5, with 7 bases fitting TRBD1. CDR3 length: 16 residues. Per germline, CDR1 LNHDA and CDR2 SQIVND (reference sequence). V trimming: 3 bases; J trimming: 2 bases; junction bases outside the gene matches: 9. CDR3 DNA: TGTGCCAGTAGTATCTGGGGGACAGCCTCTCAAGAGACCCAGTACTTC. Its protein is CASSIWGTASQETQYF.

The chain couples TRBV5-1 to TRBJ2-1, with 11 bases matching TRBD1. CDR1 and CDR2 from the germline V gene are SGHRS and YFSETQ. The V gene end was trimmed by 6 bases and the J gene end by 3 bases; junction bases not matched to a gene: 8. The CDR3 runs to 16 residues. The CDR3 bases are TGCGCCAGCACCAAGGACAGGGGGCAAATCTACAATGAGCAGTTCTTC. It codes for CASTKDRGQIYNEQFF.

This clone turned up a few times. The chain recombines TRBV4-3 with TRBJ1-3; 9 bases line up with TRBD1. CDR1 and CDR2 from the germline V gene are LGHNA and YSLEER. CDR3 length: 17 amino acids. The V segment lost 3 bases and the J segment 3 bases; nucleotides outside the gene matches: 9. The CDR3 region is CASSQTTGGAGGNTIYF. The DNA for the CDR3 is TGCGCCAGCAGCCAGACAACAGGGGGCGCGGGTGGAAACACCATATATTTT.